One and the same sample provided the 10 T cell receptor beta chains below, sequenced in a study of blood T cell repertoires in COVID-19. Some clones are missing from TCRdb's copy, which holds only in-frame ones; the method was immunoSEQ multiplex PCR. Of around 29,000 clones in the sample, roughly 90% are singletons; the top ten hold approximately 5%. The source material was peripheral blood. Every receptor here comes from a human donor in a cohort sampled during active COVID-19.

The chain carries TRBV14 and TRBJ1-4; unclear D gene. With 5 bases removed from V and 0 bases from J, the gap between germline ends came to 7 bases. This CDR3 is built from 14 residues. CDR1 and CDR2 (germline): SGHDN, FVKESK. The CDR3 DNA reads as TGTGCCAGCAGCGGCGGTGCAACTAATGAAAAACTGTTTTTT. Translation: CASSGGATNEKLFF.

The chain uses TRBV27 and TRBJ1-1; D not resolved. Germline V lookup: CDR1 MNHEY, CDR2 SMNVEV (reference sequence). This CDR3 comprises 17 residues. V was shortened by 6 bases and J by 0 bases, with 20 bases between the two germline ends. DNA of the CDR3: TGTGCCAGCAGGGGGAGCAGGAGTACCTTGATGAACACTGAAGCTTTCTTT. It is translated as CASRGSRSTLMNTEAFF.

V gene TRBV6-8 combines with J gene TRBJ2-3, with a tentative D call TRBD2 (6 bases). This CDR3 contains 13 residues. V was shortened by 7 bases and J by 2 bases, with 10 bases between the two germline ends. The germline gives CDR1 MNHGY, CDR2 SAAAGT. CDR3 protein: CASIRGFTDTQYF. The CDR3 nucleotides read TGTGCCAGCATACGGGGGTTCACAGATACGCAGTATTTT.

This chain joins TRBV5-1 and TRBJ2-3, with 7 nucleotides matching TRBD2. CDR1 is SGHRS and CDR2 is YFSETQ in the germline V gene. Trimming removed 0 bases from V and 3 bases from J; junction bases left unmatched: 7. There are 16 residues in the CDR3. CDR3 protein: CASSLEGRGSTDTQYF. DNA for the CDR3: TGCGCCAGCAGCTTGGAGGGGCGGGGGAGTACAGATACGCAGTATTTT.

CDR3 in DNA: TGTGCCAGCAGCCCCCGGGGGAAGGGGGAGACCCAGTACTTC. It encodes CASSPRGKGETQYF. The chain combines TRBV7-9 with TRBJ2-5; perhaps TRBD2 as D (6 bases). The CDR3 consists of 14 residues. Between the trimmed V and J ends, which lost 5 bases and 5 bases, there was a span of 15 bases. Germline CDR1 reads SEHNR; CDR2 reads FQNEAQ (reference sequence).

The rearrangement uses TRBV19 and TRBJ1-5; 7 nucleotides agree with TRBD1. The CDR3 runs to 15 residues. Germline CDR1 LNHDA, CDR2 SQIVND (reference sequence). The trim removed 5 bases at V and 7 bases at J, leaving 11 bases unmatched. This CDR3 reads CASSVAGGQLQPQHF. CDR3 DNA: TGTGCCAGTAGTGTCGCAGGGGGGCAGTTGCAGCCCCAGCATTTT.

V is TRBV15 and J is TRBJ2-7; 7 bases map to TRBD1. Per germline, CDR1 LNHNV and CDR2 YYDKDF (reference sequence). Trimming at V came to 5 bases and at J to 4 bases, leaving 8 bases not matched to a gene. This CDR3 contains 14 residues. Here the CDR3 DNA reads TGTGCCACCAGCTTGACAGGGTCCTCGTACGAGCAGTACTTC. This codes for CATSLTGSSYEQYF.

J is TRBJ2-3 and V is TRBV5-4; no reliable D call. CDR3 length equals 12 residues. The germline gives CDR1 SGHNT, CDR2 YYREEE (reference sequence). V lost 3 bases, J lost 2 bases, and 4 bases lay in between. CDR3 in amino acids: CASSSYTDTQYF. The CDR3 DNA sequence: TGTGCCAGCAGCTCCTACACAGATACGCAGTATTTT.

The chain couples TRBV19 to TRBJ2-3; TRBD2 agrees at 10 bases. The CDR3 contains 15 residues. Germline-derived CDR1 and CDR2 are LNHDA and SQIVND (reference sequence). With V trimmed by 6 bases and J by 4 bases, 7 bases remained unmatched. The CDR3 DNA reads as TGTGCCAGTAGCCAGAGCGGGGGGGCGGCAGATACGCAGTATTTT. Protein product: CASSQSGGAADTQYF. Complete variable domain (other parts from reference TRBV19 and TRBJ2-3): DGGITQSPKYLFRKEGQNVTLSCEQNLNHDAMYWYRQDPGQGLRLIYYSQIVNDFQKGDIAEGYSVSREKKESFPLTVTSAQKNPTAFYLCASSQSGGAADTQYFGPGTRLTVL.

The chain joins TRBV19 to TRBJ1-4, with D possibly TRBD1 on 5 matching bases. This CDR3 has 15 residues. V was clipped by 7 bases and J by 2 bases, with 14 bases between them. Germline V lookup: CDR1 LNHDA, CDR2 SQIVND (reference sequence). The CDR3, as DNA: TGTGCCAGTACCCCCTCAGGGCCTACTAATGAAAAACTGTTTTTT. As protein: CASTPSGPTNEKLFF.